The TCR beta chain under discussion was sequenced for a study of T cells after yellow fever vaccination. Points from the study as a whole: Relatively few clonotypes were ones that appeared in both CD4 and CD8 compartments. Researchers cautioned that FACS-sorted repertoires could harbor abundant clonotypes contaminating from the bulk population. Reappearance after the booster was seen for most primary-vaccination clones, at 95% to 97% CD4 and 75% to 90% CD8.

With regard to this clonotype: The antigen is unknown.

This CDR3 contains 14 residues. Looked up from germline, CDR1 is GTSNPN and CDR2 is SVGIG (reference sequence). The V end was cut by 1 base, the J end by 5 bases, with 12 bases between. Synthesis of TCR cDNA relied on 5'RACE template switching, which attached a universal primer site and UMIs. MiXCR, applied by TCRdb to the 5' RACE reads, yields one record per CDR3 protein. The table shows 450,000 to 550,000 distinct CDR3 sequences, with 15% to 20% occurring only once. This receptor was obtained from a man aged 25-45 years who received the YFV17D yellow fever vaccine. Sequencing was performed on PBMCs, taken 15 days after the yellow fever booster vaccination. This rearrangement joins TRBV30 to TRBJ2-1; D is unresolved. DNA for the CDR3: TGTGCCTGGAGTGGGCTAGTCTTGCACAATGAGCAGTTCTTC. Protein: CAWSGLVLHNEQFF.